This record looks at one T cell receptor beta chain sequence and its context. The target of this receptor is not known. Within one base of it there is no much larger clone, and no base qualities were kept. RNA from unsorted whole blood was extracted with TRIzol reagent, and germline DNA was obtained with the DNeasy Blood & Tissue kit. Patients had chronic HBV infection and were treatment-naive at sampling. Before surgery, 3 to 5 milliliters of peripheral blood were collected into K2EDTA tubes. TCRbeta-specific cDNA was reverse-transcribed from roughly 500 ng total RNA using a constant-region primer and ProtoScript II reverse transcriptase. The TCRbeta libraries were prepared through three rounds of nested multiplex PCR following a slightly modified ARM-PCR procedure. Each of the first two PCR rounds ran for about 10 cycles and used multiplex TRBV1-TRBV30 forward primers together with a Cbeta reverse primer. Sample barcodes and Illumina adapters were added in a final 25-cycle PCR using Deep VentR polymerase. Before sequencing, amplicons between 200 and 500 bp were purified from gel using a QIAquick gel extraction kit. An Illumina HiSeq 2500 was used to sequence the TCRbeta amplicons with 250-bp paired-end reads. In the original analysis: Reads were quality-trimmed with Trimmomatic v0.33, and paired reads were merged with FLASH v1.2.11 to recover full CDR3 sequences. MiGEC v1.2.1b assigned V, D and J germline segments to the rearranged TCRbeta sequences. Clonotype statistics and Shannon-Wiener diversity indices were calculated with VDJtools v1.0.0. To cut down on sampling bias, every analysis after diversity analysis relied on just the 250 most abundant clonotypes from each sample. The public reads were reanalyzed by TCRdb: fastp trimming at Q25, MiXCR alignment, in-frame beta chains only. One record per CDR3 amino acid sequence lists the most common genes and DNA. The V and J calls were determined by TCRdb, not by the authors. The sample table holds some 190,000 distinct CDR3 sequences, of which less than 65% were seen once. Roughly 76% of the sample is in the top ten clones.

From a lookup of the germline V gene, CDR1 and CDR2 are ENHRY and SYGVKD. Trimming costs V 6 bases and J 6 bases, and their ends lie 14 bases apart. Spanning cysteine to phenylalanine, the CDR3 consists of 13 amino acids. The only DNA kept is the CDR3, 39 bases in frame from the first base. These data are taken from a study of tumor-infiltrating lymphocytes in primary liver carcinoma (dated by TCRdb to 2016 to 2017). Some background on the complete study: Between late 2015 and early 2016, 4 or 5 patients in China with histopathologically diagnosed primary liver carcinoma had their tumors surgically resected. Each sample produced about 3.5 to 8 million productive TCRbeta reads, and read depth showed no significant difference between tissue types. A total of 35 or so specimens from 5 patients underwent TCRbeta repertoire sequencing, comprising 25 tumor regions, 5 adjacent noncancerous liver tissues and 5 peripheral blood samples. Repertoires from technical replicates were highly reproducible, with mean shared-clone rates about 0.88 and correlation coefficients above 0.95. Hepatocellular carcinoma (four) or combined HCC and intrahepatic cholangiocarcinoma (one) was present in the five patients, who were three men and two women aged 30 to 69 years. TCRbeta repertoire sequencing, expression microarrays and whole-exome sequencing were combined in the study across five regions of each liver tumor, with adjacent normal tissue and blood also included. Tumors of the five patients were stage T1-T3 N0M0 with maximum diameters of roughly 4 to 11 cm.

Findings and caveats that apply to the study as a whole: Consistent with antigen-driven expansion, pairs of tumor regions showed higher repertoire overlap (mean roughly 35%) than either tumor-adjacent pairs (approximately 17%) or tumor-blood pairs (about 14%). With just 4 to 6 patients in the study, the authors point out that the findings should be validated in a larger study. The top 250 clones made up a significantly larger repertoire fraction in tumors than in blood (p = 0.039). Because only the TCR beta chain was sequenced and unpaired alpha chains were not captured, true repertoire diversity is likely underestimated. Since the samples were bulk and unsorted, there was no way to compare CD4+ and CD8+ T cell repertoires.

Recombination joined TRBV10-3 with TRBJ1-2; a tentative D match to TRBD1 spans 5 bases. The TCR originated in a man aged 35 to 55 with primary liver carcinoma and hepatitis B virus infection. Sequencing was performed on peripheral blood. The nucleotides read TGTGCCATCAGCCTCGGGGCCCAAGATGGCTACACCTTC. Translated, it gives CAISLGAQDGYTF.